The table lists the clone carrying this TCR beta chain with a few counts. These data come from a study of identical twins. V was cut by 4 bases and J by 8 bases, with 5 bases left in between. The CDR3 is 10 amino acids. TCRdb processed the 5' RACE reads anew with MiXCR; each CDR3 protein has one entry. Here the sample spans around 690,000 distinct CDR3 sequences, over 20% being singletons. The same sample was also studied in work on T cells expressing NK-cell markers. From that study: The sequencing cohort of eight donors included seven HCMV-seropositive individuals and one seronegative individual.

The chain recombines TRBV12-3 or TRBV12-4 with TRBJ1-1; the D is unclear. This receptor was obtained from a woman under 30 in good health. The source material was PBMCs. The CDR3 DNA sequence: TGTGCCAGCAGTTCGGGGGAAGCTTTCTTT. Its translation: CASSSGEAFF.